The next 13 T cell receptor beta chains were all read from a single sample in a study of blood T cell repertoires in COVID-19. Assay: immunoSEQ multiplex PCR; the TCRdb copy retains only in-frame clones and omits some. Of approximately 190,000 clones listed, around 86% were seen once; the top ten hold about 5.7%. The sample comprised peripheral blood. The receptors derive from a woman in her thirties or forties with acute or convalescent COVID-19.

V gene TRBV27 combines with J gene TRBJ2-7; TRBD1 aligns across 8 bases. This CDR3 has 15 residues. Germline CDR1 MNHEY, CDR2 SMNVEV (reference sequence). Trimming at V came to 5 bases and at J to 4 bases, leaving 10 bases not matched to a gene. The CDR3: CASSVGRTGLYEQYF. The CDR3 coding sequence is TGTGCCAGCAGTGTGGGCAGGACAGGGCTTTACGAGCAGTACTTC.

The genes are TRBV24-1 and TRBJ2-7; TRBD1 matches at 10 bases. Germline V CDR1 and CDR2: KGHDR, SFDVKD. This CDR3 comprises 18 residues. Trimming at V came to 1 base and at J to 4 bases, leaving 12 bases not matched to a gene. CDR3 region: CATSDFGQGEFAKYEQYF. CDR3 coding DNA: TGTGCCACCAGTGATTTCGGACAGGGGGAATTTGCTAAGTACGAGCAGTACTTC.

In the case of this clone: The same CDR3 is also encoded by other DNA sequences in this sample. The J gene is TRBJ1-2, the V gene TRBV25-1; no clear D gene. In germline, CDR1 is MGHDK, CDR2 SYGVNS. The CDR3 covers 12 residues. The V end lost 4 bases, the J end lost 4 bases, and 7 bases lay between the germline ends. CDR3 DNA sequence: TGTGCCAGCAGTGCCGGAGGCTATGGCTACACCTTC. Protein sequence: CASSAGGYGYTF.

This chain connects TRBV6-5 to TRBJ2-3; possibly TRBD2 for D (6 bases). There are 15 residues in the CDR3. Trimming cost V 6 bases and J 3 bases, with 16 bases left between them. CDR1 MNHEY and CDR2 SVGAGI come from the germline V gene. The CDR3 reads CASSRPLSGTDTQYF. CDR3 DNA: TGTGCCAGCAGCCGTCCACTTAGCGGAACAGATACGCAGTATTTT.

The chain uses TRBV29-1 and TRBJ2-1; D perhaps matches TRBD1 (6 bases). The CDR3 covers 12 residues. V gave up 7 bases and J gave up 6 bases, with 13 bases separating them. The V gene's germline CDR1 is SQVTM and CDR2 ANQGSEA. The CDR3 region is CSATTGPNEQFF. CDR3 DNA: TGCAGCGCCACAACAGGGCCCAATGAGCAGTTCTTC.

The chain employs TRBV19 and TRBJ2-3; 10 bases are shared with TRBD2. The CDR3 spans 17 residues. Looked up from germline, CDR1 is LNHDA and CDR2 is SQIVND (reference sequence). Germline trimming cut 5 bases from V and 6 bases from J; bases unmatched to any gene: 14. The CDR3 loop is CASSLARQRGGFDTQYF. The CDR3 DNA reads TGTGCCAGTAGTTTGGCGAGGCAGCGGGGGGGTTTCGATACGCAGTATTTT.

This clone was seen a few times. This chain joins TRBV30 and TRBJ1-4; D is perhaps TRBD1 (5 bases). Trimming took 2 bases from V and 11 from J, leaving 18 bases between them. The CDR3 covers 14 residues. Germline V lookup: CDR1 GTSNPN, CDR2 SVGIG (reference sequence). The CDR3 reads CAWSTPLTGGKLFF. Here the CDR3 DNA reads TGTGCCTGGAGTACACCGCTAACGGGGGGGAAACTGTTTTTT.

This chain uses TRBV2 with TRBJ2-7, with D possibly TRBD1 on 6 matching bases. In germline, CDR1 is SNHLY, CDR2 FYNNEI. The CDR3 runs 12 residues. V was clipped by 11 bases and J by 3 bases, with 14 bases between them. As DNA, the CDR3 is TGTGCCGCTCGGACAGACCGCTACGAGCAGTACTTC. It codes for CAARTDRYEQYF.

This clone was seen a single time. V usage is TRBV19 and J usage is TRBJ2-5, with D hard to call. The CDR3 covers 13 residues. Germline V gene data show CDR1 as LNHDA and CDR2 as SQIVND (reference sequence). V lost 3 bases and J 4 bases, leaving 9 bases between the germline ends. The CDR3 region has the DNA TGTGCCAGTAGTATCTCTGGGCGAGAGACCCAGTACTTC. It yields the protein CASSISGRETQYF.

V and J are TRBV28 and TRBJ2-7, with D perhaps TRBD1 (5 bases). The CDR3 consists of 11 residues. Trimming took off 7 bases at V and 5 bases at J, with 9 bases between the two ends. Germline assignment: CDR1 MDHEN and CDR2 SYDVKM. The CDR3 nucleotides are TGTGCCAGCACAGGGTACCACGAGCAGTACTTC. Translation: CASTGYHEQYF.

A few counts support this clone. The J gene is TRBJ1-5, the V gene TRBV19; possible D gene TRBD1, 5 bases. Germline CDR1 and CDR2: LNHDA and SQIVND (reference sequence). The CDR3 loop spans 15 amino acids. V lost 3 bases and J lost 6, with 15 bases in between. DNA for the CDR3: TGTGCCAGTAGTATCTTTCGGCAGGGAGGTCAGCCCCAGCATTTT. Translating gives CASSIFRQGGQPQHF.

This chain links TRBV12-3 or TRBV12-4 with TRBJ1-2; possibly TRBD1 for D (6 bases). The CDR3 covers 13 residues. Trimming took off 0 bases at V and 6 bases at J, with 8 bases between the two ends. Here the CDR3 reads CASSLAGGHGYTF. CDR3 in DNA: TGTGCCAGCAGTTTAGCAGGGGGACATGGCTACACCTTC.

The gene calls are TRBV27 and TRBJ2-7; possibly TRBD2 for D (6 bases). This CDR3 has 13 amino acids. Germline V gene lookup returns CDR1 MNHEY and CDR2 SMNVEV (reference sequence). V was cut by 2 bases and J by 6 bases, with 11 bases left in between. The CDR3 region has the DNA TGTGCCAGCAGTTTAGCTAGCGCCCCCGAGCAGTACTTC. It translates to CASSLASAPEQYF.